The 21 T cell receptor beta chains given below trace back to one sample, sequenced in a study of T cell responses to AZD1222 COVID-19 vaccine. The method was immunoSEQ multiplex PCR; TCRdb's version includes in-frame clones alone and lacks a portion of them. The sample holds approximately 70,000 clones, 75% to 90% seen once. Specimen: peripheral blood, collected 28 days after the second AZD1222 dose. These receptors were collected from an adult who received the AZD1222 COVID-19 vaccine.

This chain uses TRBV19 with TRBJ2-5; 9 positions agree with TRBD2. Per germline, CDR1 LNHDA and CDR2 SQIVND (reference sequence). CDR3 length equals 15 residues. J was trimmed by 5 bases and V by 6 bases; bases with no gene match: 10. CDR3 amino acids: CASRSSGGPVETQYF. CDR3 DNA: TGTGCCAGTAGATCAAGCGGGGGGCCGGTCGAGACCCAGTACTTC.

The chain carries TRBV19 and TRBJ2-5; no firm D call. This CDR3 spans 14 amino acids. Trimming pared 6 bases from V and 3 bases from J, leaving 14 bases between. Germline CDR1 reads LNHDA; CDR2 reads SQIVND (reference sequence). The CDR3 reads CASRGSGSKETQYF. The CDR3 bases are TGTGCCAGTAGGGGATCCGGCAGTAAAGAGACCCAGTACTTC.

The chain links TRBV5-1 to TRBJ2-2, with 7 bases aligning to TRBD1. The length of the CDR3 is 14 residues. Germline V gene sequence: CDR1 SGHRS, CDR2 YFSETQ. Trimming took 2 bases from V and 5 from J; bases not matched to a gene: 3. This chain's CDR3 is CASSFDRATGELFF. The CDR3 DNA reads TGCGCCAGCAGCTTTGACAGGGCTACCGGGGAGCTGTTTTTT.

The gene calls are TRBV7-6 and TRBJ1-1, with a possible D match to TRBD1 (5 bases). The CDR3 runs to 14 residues. V was clipped by 2 bases and J by 1 base, with 8 bases between them. Looked up from germline, CDR1 is SGHVS and CDR2 is FNYEAQ. The chain's CDR3 is CASSLFRGNTEAFF. The CDR3 nucleotides read TGTGCCAGCAGCTTATTTAGGGGGAACACTGAAGCTTTCTTT.

The chain couples TRBV11-3 to TRBJ2-7; D remains ambiguous. CDR3 length equals 13 residues. V lost 1 base, J lost 5 bases, and 9 bases lay in between. Germline V CDR1 and CDR2: SGHNT, YENEEA. The CDR3 nucleotides read TGTGCCAGCAGCTTAGCATATGGCGACGAGCAGTACTTC. Translation: CASSLAYGDEQYF. Variable domain in full (rest from reference TRBV11-3 and TRBJ2-7): EAGVVQSPRYKIIEKKQPVAFWCNPISGHNTLYWYLQNLGQGPELLIRYENEEAVDDSQLPKDRFSAERLKGVDSTLKIQPAELGDSAVYLCASSLAYGDEQYFGPGTRLTVT.

The chain couples TRBV4-3 to TRBJ2-5, with D perhaps matching TRBD2 (5 bases). This CDR3 is 14 amino acids long. V lost 4 bases and J lost 5, with 14 bases in between. CDR1 and CDR2 from the germline V gene are LGHNA and YSLEER. The CDR3 DNA follows: TGCGCCAGCAGCCCGGAGGTCAGTTGGGAGACCCAGTACTTC. Translation: CASSPEVSWETQYF.

J is TRBJ2-7 and V is TRBV5-6, with 7 bases lining up with TRBD1. CDR3 length: 14 amino acids. V gave up 4 bases and J gave up 2 bases; unmatched junction bases: 6. From germline, CDR1 is SGHDT and CDR2 YYEEEE. CDR3 coding DNA: TGTGCCAGCAGCCGAAAGGGGACAGCCTACGAGCAGTACTTC. Its translation: CASSRKGTAYEQYF.

V usage is TRBV28 and J usage is TRBJ2-3; perhaps TRBD1 as D (6 bases). CDR1 MDHEN and CDR2 SYDVKM come from the germline V gene. CDR3 length: 19 amino acids. The ends were cut back, 4 bases at V and 2 bases at J, with 25 bases in the middle. The CDR3 reads CASSSPLMSSQGHTDTQYF. The CDR3 DNA sequence: TGTGCCAGCAGTTCCCCTCTAATGTCTTCACAGGGCCACACAGATACGCAGTATTTT.

The J gene is TRBJ2-7, the V gene TRBV29-1; possibly TRBD1 for D (6 bases). Germline values: CDR1 SQVTM, CDR2 ANQGSEA. The CDR3 has 14 amino acids. With 6 bases removed from V and 0 bases from J, the gap between germline ends came to 15 bases. CDR3 amino acids: CSVTDTGHSYEQYF. DNA of the CDR3: TGCAGCGTGACCGATACGGGACACTCCTACGAGCAGTACTTC.

This clone was seen a handful of times. J is TRBJ1-6 and V is TRBV10-3; unclear D gene. V dropped 3 bases and J dropped 6 bases, with 3 bases sitting between them. The CDR3 runs to 12 residues. From germline, CDR1 is ENHRY and CDR2 SYGVKD. The CDR3 sequence is CAISDSNSPLHF. The CDR3 coding sequence is TGTGCCATCAGTGACAGTAATTCACCCCTCCACTTT.

The J gene is TRBJ2-7, the V gene TRBV30, with 9 bases identical to TRBD1. Germline CDR1 GTSNPN, CDR2 SVGIG (reference sequence). Unmatched junction bases numbered 8, after V lost 4 bases and J lost 4 bases. The CDR3 consists of 14 residues. Here the CDR3 reads CAWTPDRGSYEQYF. The CDR3 DNA is TGTGCCTGGACCCCGGACAGGGGATCATACGAGCAGTACTTC.

CDR3 bases: TGCGCCAGCAGCCGCGGCCAGGGTGGGAATCAGCCCCAGCATTTT. It codes for CASSRGQGGNQPQHF. This chain uses TRBV4-1 with TRBJ1-5; possible D gene TRBD1, 5 bases. This CDR3 contains 15 residues. Germline CDR1 is MGHRA and CDR2 is YSYEKL. V was cut by 4 bases and J by 4 bases, with 14 bases left in between.

The chain combines TRBV9 with TRBJ1-2; 8 bases are shared with TRBD1. CDR1 and CDR2 (germline): SGDLS, YYNGEE. Losses at the gene ends were 0 bases for V and 4 bases for J; bases not matched to a gene: 8. The CDR3 is 16 amino acids. CDR3 sequence reads: CASSVAPQGASYGYTF. The CDR3, as DNA: TGTGCCAGCAGCGTAGCCCCGCAGGGGGCCAGCTATGGCTACACCTTC.

The genes are TRBV11-2 and TRBJ1-6; no clear D gene. This CDR3 spans 16 amino acids. CDR1 is SGHAT and CDR2 is FQNNGV in the germline V gene. V dropped 5 bases and J dropped 1 base, with 12 bases sitting between them. Here the CDR3 DNA reads TGTGCCAGCAGCCCCGAGTTTAGGTCCTATAATTCACCCCTCCACTTT. Residues: CASSPEFRSYNSPLHF.

V and J are TRBV7-3 and TRBJ2-6; 9 positions match TRBD1. The CDR3 runs 17 residues. Unmatched junction bases numbered 9, after V lost 5 bases and J lost 4 bases. Germline CDR1 and CDR2: SGHTA and FQGTGA. The CDR3 DNA reads TGTGCCAGCAGCCCGGGGACAGGGAATCGGGGGGCCAACGTCCTGACTTTC. This codes for CASSPGTGNRGANVLTF.

This clone was seen just once. The chain is built from TRBV28 and TRBJ1-6; D gene uncertain. The V and J ends lost 4 bases and 7 bases respectively, with 8 bases between them. Germline V gives CDR1 MDHEN, CDR2 SYDVKM. The CDR3 has 13 amino acids. The CDR3 sequence is CASSSRVNSPLHF. CDR3 DNA: TGTGCCAGCAGTTCACGGGTAAATTCACCCCTCCACTTT.

The rearrangement uses TRBV27 and TRBJ1-1; no reliable D call. The ends were cut back, 8 bases at V and 5 bases at J, with 18 bases in the middle. The CDR3 covers 14 residues. CDR1 and CDR2 (germline): MNHEY, SMNVEV (reference sequence). The CDR3 coding sequence is TGTGCCAGCCTAAAGGACCCCGGCGGGACTGAAGCTTTCTTT. It translates to CASLKDPGGTEAFF.

The V and J genes are TRBV27 and TRBJ2-7; 7 bases are a match to TRBD1. Trimming removed 2 bases from V and 4 bases from J; junction bases left unmatched: 2. Germline V gene data show CDR1 as MNHEY and CDR2 as SMNVEV (reference sequence). This CDR3 comprises 13 residues. As DNA, the CDR3 is TGTGCCAGCAGTTTAGGGACAGAGTACGAGCAGTACTTC. Translated, it gives CASSLGTEYEQYF.

The chain employs TRBV11-3 and TRBJ1-1; the D gene is possibly TRBD1 (5 bases). V lost 1 base and J 11 bases, leaving 14 bases between the germline ends. The germline gives CDR1 SGHNT, CDR2 YENEEA. The CDR3 has 13 amino acids. CDR3 in amino acids: CASSLVGSREAFF. The CDR3 bases are TGTGCCAGCAGCTTAGTCGGTTCCAGGGAGGCTTTCTTT.

This chain uses TRBV5-3 with TRBJ1-6; no firm D call. TRBV5-3 is recorded as an ORF, its role being uncertain. Trimming cost V 0 bases and J 0 bases, with 10 bases left between them. The CDR3 is 17 residues long. The CDR3 here is CARSLGMAVSYNSPLHF. For the CDR3, the DNA is TGTGCCAGAAGCTTGGGCATGGCAGTCTCCTATAATTCACCCCTCCACTTT.

V gene TRBV7-2 combines with J gene TRBJ1-5; D may be TRBD1 (6 bases). Germline CDR1 is SGHTA and CDR2 is FQGNSA. The CDR3 loop spans 14 amino acids. Trimming shortened V by 5 bases and J by 6 bases, and 14 bases separated the two germline ends. The chain's CDR3 is CASSRGGGSQPQHF. The CDR3 DNA reads as TGTGCCAGCAGCCGGGGAGGGGGAAGTCAGCCCCAGCATTTT.